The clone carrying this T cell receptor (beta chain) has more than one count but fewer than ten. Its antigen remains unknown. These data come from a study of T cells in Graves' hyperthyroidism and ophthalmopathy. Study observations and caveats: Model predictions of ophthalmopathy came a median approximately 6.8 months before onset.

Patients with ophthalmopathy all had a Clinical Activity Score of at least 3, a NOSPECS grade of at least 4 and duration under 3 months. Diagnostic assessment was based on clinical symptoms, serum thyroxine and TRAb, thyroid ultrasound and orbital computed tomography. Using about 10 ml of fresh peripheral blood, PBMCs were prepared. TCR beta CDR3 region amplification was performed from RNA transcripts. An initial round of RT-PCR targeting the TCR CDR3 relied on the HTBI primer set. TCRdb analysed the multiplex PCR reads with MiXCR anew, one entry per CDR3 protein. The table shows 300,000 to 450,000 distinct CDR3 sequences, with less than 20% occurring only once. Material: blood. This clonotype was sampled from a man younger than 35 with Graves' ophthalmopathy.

For the CDR3, the DNA is TGTGCCAGCAGCTTGGGGGAAATGACCGGGGAGCTGTTTTTT. Protein sequence: CASSLGEMTGELFF. V gene TRBV7-9 combines with J gene TRBJ2-2; tentatively, D is TRBD1 or TRBD2 (5 bases each). Trimming removed 3 bases at V and 5 bases at J, with 10 bases between. Germline CDR1 is SEHNR and CDR2 is FQNEAQ (reference sequence). The CDR3 totals 14 residues.